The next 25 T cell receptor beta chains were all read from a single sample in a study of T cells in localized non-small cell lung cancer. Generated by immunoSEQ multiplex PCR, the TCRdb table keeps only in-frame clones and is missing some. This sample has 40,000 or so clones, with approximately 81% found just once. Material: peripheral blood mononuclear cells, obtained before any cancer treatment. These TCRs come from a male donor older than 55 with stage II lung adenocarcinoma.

CDR3 DNA sequence: TGTGCCAGCAGCTCCTTTTCTAGCGGGAGTCCCGGGGAGCTGTTTTTT. This encodes CASSSFSSGSPGELFF. This chain uses TRBV7-2 with TRBJ2-2; 10 positions match TRBD2. V shed 4 bases, J shed 6 bases, and the junction held 8 bases outside the gene matches. The CDR3 is made up of 16 amino acids. Germline V lookup: CDR1 SGHTA, CDR2 FQGNSA.

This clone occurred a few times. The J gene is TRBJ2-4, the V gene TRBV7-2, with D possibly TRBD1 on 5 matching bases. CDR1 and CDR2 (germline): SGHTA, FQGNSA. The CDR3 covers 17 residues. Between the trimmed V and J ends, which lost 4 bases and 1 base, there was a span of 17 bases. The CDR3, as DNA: TGTGCCAGCAGCTCGATCCGATCAGGGATGGCCAAAAACATTCAGTACTTC. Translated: CASSSIRSGMAKNIQYF.

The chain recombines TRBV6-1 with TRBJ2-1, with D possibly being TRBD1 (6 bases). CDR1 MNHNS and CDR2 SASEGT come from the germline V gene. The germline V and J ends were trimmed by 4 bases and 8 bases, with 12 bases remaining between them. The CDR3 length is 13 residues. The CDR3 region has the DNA TGTGCCAGCAGTGCCCGCCCAGGGGATGAGCAGTTCTTC. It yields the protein CASSARPGDEQFF.

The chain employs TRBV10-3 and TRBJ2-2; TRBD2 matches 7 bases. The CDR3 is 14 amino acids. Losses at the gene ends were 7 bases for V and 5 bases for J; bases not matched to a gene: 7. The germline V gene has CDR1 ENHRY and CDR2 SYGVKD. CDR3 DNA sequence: TGTGCCATCAAAAGGGAGGGAGGGACCGGGGAGCTGTTTTTT. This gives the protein CAIKREGGTGELFF.

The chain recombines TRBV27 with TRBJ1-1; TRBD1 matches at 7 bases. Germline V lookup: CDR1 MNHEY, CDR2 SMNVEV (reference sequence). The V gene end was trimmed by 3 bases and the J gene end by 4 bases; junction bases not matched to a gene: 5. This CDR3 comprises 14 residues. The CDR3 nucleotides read TGTGCCAGCAGTTTTCAAGGGGGCGTCACTGAAGCTTTCTTT. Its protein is CASSFQGGVTEAFF.

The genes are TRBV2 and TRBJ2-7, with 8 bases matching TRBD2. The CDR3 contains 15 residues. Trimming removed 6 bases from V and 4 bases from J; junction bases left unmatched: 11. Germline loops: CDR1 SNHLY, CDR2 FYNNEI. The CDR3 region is CASRDSRLARYEQYF. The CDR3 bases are TGTGCCAGCAGGGACTCGAGACTAGCGCGTTACGAGCAGTACTTC.

The CDR3 nucleotides read TGCGCCAGCAGCACCTTGACAGGTAGCTACGAGCAGTACTTC. Encoded protein: CASSTLTGSYEQYF. The chain uses TRBV5-1 and TRBJ2-7; D may be TRBD1 (6 bases). The CDR3 runs 14 residues. V gave up 4 bases and J gave up 3 bases, with 14 bases separating them. Germline CDR1 and CDR2: SGHRS and YFSETQ.

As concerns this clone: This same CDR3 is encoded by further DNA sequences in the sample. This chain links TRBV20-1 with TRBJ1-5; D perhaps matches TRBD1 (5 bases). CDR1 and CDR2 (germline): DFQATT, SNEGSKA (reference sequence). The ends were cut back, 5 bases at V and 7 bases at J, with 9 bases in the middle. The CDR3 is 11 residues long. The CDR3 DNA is TGCAGTGCTGGGGGTCGGCAGCCCCAGCATTTT. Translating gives CSAGGRQPQHF.

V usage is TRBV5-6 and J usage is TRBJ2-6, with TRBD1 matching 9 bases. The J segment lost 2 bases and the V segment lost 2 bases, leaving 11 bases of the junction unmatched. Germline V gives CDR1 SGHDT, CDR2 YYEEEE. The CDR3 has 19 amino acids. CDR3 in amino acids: CASSFTGGGFPPGANVLTF. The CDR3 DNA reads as TGTGCCAGCAGCTTCACAGGGGGCGGTTTTCCCCCTGGGGCCAACGTCCTGACTTTC.

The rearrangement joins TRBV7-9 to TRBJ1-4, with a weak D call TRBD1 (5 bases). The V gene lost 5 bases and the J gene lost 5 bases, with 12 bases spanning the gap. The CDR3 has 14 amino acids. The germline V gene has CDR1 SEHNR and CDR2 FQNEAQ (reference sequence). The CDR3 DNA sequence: TGTGCCAGCAGCCCACGGACAAAGAATGAAAAACTGTTTTTT. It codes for CASSPRTKNEKLFF.

The CDR3 DNA reads TGTGCCAGCAGTGGGCCAGGCGTCAGCTCGTATCAGCCCCAGCATTTT. Protein product: CASSGPGVSSYQPQHF. The V gene is TRBV6-1, the J gene TRBJ1-5, with no clear D. Germline CDR1 is MNHNS and CDR2 is SASEGT. The CDR3 extends over 16 amino acids. Trimming took 4 bases from V and 5 from J, leaving 18 bases between them.

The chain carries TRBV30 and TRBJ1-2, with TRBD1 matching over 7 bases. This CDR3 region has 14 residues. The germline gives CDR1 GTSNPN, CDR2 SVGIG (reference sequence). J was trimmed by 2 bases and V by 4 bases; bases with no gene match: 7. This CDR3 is CAWNPGQRNYGYTF. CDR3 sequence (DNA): TGTGCCTGGAACCCGGGACAGCGAAACTATGGCTACACCTTC.

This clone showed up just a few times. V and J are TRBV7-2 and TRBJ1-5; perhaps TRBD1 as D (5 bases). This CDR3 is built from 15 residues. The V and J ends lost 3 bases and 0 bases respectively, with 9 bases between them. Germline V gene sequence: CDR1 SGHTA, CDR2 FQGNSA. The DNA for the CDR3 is TGTGCCAGCAGCTTTACTACAGGTAGCAATCAGCCCCAGCATTTT. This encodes CASSFTTGSNQPQHF.

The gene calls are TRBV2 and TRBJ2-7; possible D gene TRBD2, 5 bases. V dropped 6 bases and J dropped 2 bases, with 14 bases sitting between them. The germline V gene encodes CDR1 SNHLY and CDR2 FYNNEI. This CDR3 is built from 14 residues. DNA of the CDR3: TGTGCCAGCAGCCCCGGGATGCAACCCTACGAGCAGTACTTC. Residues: CASSPGMQPYEQYF.

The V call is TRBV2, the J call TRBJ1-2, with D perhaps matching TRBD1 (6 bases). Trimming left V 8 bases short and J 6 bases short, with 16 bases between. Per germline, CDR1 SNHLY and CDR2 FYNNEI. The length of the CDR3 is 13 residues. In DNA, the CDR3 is TGTGCCAGCGGCTATACAGGGAGAGATGGCTACACCTTC. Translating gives CASGYTGRDGYTF.

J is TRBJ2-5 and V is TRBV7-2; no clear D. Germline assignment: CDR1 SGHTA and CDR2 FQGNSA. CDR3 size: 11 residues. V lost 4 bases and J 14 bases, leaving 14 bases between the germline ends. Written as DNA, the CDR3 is TGTGCCAGCAGCTCTTTCCCGAACCTATACTTC. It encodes CASSSFPNLYF.

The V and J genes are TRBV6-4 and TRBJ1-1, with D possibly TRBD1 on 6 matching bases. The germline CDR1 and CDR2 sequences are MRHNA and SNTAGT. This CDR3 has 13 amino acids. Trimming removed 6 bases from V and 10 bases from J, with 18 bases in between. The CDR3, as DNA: TGTGCCAGCAGCGTGGTCGGGGGCGTCGGAGCTTTCTTT. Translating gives CASSVVGGVGAFF.

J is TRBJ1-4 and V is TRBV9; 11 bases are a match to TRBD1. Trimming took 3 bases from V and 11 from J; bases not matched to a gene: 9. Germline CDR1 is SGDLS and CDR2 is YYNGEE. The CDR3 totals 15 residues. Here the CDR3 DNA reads TGTGCCAGCAGCGATTACCCGGGACAGGGGGAGAAACTGTTTTTT. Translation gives CASSDYPGQGEKLFF. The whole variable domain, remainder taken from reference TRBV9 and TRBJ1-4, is DSGVTQTPKHLITATGQRVTLRCSPRSGDLSVYWYQQSLDQGLQFLIQYYNGEERAKGNILERFSAQQFPDLHSELNLSSLELGDSALYFCASSDYPGQGEKLFFGSGTQLSVL.

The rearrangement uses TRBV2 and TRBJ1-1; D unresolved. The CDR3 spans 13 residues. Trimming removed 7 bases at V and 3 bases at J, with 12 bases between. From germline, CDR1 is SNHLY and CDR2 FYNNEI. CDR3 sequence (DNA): TGTGCCAGCAATAGGTTTGGGGACACTGAAGCTTTCTTT. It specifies CASNRFGDTEAFF.

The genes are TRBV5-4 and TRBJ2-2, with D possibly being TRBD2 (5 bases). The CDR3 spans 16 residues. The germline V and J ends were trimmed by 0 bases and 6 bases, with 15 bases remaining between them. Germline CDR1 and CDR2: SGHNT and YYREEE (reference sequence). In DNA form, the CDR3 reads TGTGCCAGCAGCTTGGGTCTAACGGGAACGCCCGGGGAGCTGTTTTTT. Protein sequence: CASSLGLTGTPGELFF.

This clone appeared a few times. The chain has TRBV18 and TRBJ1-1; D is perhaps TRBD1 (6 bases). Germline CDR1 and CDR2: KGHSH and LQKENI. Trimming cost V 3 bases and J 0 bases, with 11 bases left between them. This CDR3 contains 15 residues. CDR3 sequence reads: CASSPLGHLNTEAFF. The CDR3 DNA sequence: TGTGCCAGCTCACCCCTGGGACATTTGAACACTGAAGCTTTCTTT.

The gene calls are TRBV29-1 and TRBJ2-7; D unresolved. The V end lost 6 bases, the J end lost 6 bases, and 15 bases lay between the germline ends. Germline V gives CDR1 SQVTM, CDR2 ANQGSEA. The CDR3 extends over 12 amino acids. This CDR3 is CSVAISPGEQYF. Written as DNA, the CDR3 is TGCAGCGTCGCGATATCCCCCGGCGAGCAGTACTTC.

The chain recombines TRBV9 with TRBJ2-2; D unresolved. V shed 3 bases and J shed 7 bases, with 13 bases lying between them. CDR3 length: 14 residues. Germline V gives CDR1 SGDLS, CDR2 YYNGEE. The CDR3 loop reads CASSEATSVGELFF. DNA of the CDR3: TGTGCCAGCAGCGAGGCCACTTCGGTCGGGGAGCTGTTTTTT.

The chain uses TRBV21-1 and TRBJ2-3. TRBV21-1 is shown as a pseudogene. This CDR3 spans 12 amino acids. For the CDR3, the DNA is TGTGCCAGCAGCAAAGACACAGATACGCAGTATTTT. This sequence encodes CASSKDTDTQYF.

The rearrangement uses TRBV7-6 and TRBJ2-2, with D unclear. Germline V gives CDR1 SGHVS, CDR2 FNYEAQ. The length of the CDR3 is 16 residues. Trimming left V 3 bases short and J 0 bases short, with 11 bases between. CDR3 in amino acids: CASSLMGDSNTGELFF. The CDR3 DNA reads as TGTGCCAGCAGCTTGATGGGCGACTCGAACACCGGGGAGCTGTTTTTT.